This TCR beta chain was obtained from a study of blood T cell repertoires in COVID-19. The CDR3 covers 14 residues. CDR1 is LGHNA, CDR2 YNFKEQ, per germline. Per the study methods: Amplified reference gene primers provided the basis for estimating nucleated cell counts. The method was immunoSEQ multiplex PCR; TCRdb's version includes in-frame clones alone and lacks a portion of them. The V and J calls and clone size are taken from that table; D and trimming were inferred from the DNA. The sample carries approximately 320,000 clones, roughly 87% recorded once. This clone was observed a few times. One end of the junction fails to match germline, which may point to a read error.

The rearrangement uses TRBV4-2 and TRBJ1-1; possible D gene TRBD1, 5 bases. Material: PBMCs or T cells enriched from blood (not recorded which). The sequence was collected from a woman younger than 35 who had recovered from COVID-19. This CDR3 reads CASSQGEAGTQALF. For the CDR3, the DNA is TGTGCCAGCAGCCAAGGGGAGGCGGGGACTCAGGCCCTCTTT.